This entry features one T cell receptor (beta chain) sequence. No antigen is known for it. Base qualities are not recorded, but no much larger clone differs from it by a single base. TCRbeta CDR3 regions were amplified from genomic DNA using the immunoSEQ Assay, a bias-controlled multiplex PCR. The original pipeline was this. The number of nucleated cells in each sample was estimated from the amplification of reference gene primers within the assay. To quantify the absolute abundance of each unique TCRbeta CDR3 rearrangement, sequence reads were collapsed and filtered. For each sample, productive Simpson clonality was calculated by taking the square root of Simpson's diversity index across productive rearrangements. Sourced from immuneACCESS, this table was stored by TCRdb with only in-frame sequences that have V and J called. A share of the clones is absent; for the studies checked, an unresolved V gene accounts for under half, and the remainder has no known explanation. V and J calls and clone size are as listed in that table; D and trimming were resolved from the DNA. This sample is represented by under 130,000 clones; 70% to 90% of them were singletons. The ten most abundant clones make up about 3% of the sample.

The CDR3 spans 21 residues, from the cysteine through the phenylalanine. Left in the record is the CDR3 DNA by itself, 63 bases read in frame from the first base. Reading the germline V gene gives CDR1 KGHSH and CDR2 LQKENI. After removal of 0 bases from V and 2 bases from J, the junction retains 19 bases not matched to a gene. The sample is drawn from a study of blood T cell repertoires in COVID-19 (dated by TCRdb to between 2020 and 2021). With regard to the full study: The collaborator samples originated in the United States, Italy and Spain and spanned the acute and convalescent phases of COVID-19. Where available, HLA class I and class II types were obtained from metadata supplied by the sample provider rather than from assay-based typing. A de-identified subject ID, COVID-19 status, age in years and sex were almost always included in the sample metadata. Samples were obtained from the ongoing ImmuneRACE study (first 160 participants) and from approximately 1,200 subjects provided by 6 global collaborators. A freely available public database, intended as a resource for researchers studying the immune response to SARS-CoV-2, is where the repertoires were released. Deeply sampled blood TCRbeta repertoires from subjects exposed to, actively infected with, or recovered from COVID-19 were included in the dataset. The prospective study material was composed of cDNA or gDNA derived from T cells, B-cell-depleted T cells, or PBMCs.

Overall study results and their limits: How much clinical and demographic metadata was included differed by source and by participant, and the metadata was provided uncurated.

Each collaborating institution followed its own protocols to collect whole blood in K2EDTA tubes. For TCRbeta analysis, collaborators shipped samples in one of three forms: frozen whole blood, isolated PBMCs, or DNA extracted from either of those sample types. The sample consisted of peripheral blood. The chain employs TRBV18 and TRBJ2-7; the central 10 bases match TRBD2. This sequence originates from a human donor in a cohort sampled during active COVID-19. This receptor has the CDR3 CASSPPKPWGGRTSGPYEQYF. The DNA sequence reads TGTGCCAGCTCACCACCGAAGCCTTGGGGGGGTAGGACTAGCGGCCCCTACGAGCAGTACTTC.